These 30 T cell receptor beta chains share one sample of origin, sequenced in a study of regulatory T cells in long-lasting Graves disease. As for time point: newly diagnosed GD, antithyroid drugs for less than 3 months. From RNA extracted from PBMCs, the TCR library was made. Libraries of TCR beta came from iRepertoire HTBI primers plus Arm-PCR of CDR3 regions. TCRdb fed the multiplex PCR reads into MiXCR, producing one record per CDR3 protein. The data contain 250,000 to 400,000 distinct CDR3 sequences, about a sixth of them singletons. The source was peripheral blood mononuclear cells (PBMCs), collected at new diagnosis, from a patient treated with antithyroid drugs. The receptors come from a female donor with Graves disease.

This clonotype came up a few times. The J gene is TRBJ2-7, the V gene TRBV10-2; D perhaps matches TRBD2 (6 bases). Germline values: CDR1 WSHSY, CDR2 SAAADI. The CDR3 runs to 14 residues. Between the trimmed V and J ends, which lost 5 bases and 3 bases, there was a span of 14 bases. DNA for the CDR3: TGCGCCAGCAGTCTCCGAGTGGAGGGCTACGAGCAGTACTTC. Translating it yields CASSLRVEGYEQYF.

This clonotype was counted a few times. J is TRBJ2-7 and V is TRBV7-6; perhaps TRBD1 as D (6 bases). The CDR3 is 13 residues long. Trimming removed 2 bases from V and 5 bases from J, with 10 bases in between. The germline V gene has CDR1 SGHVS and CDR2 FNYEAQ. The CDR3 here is CASSLLGDNEQYF. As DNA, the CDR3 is TGTGCCAGCAGCTTATTAGGGGACAACGAGCAGTACTTC.

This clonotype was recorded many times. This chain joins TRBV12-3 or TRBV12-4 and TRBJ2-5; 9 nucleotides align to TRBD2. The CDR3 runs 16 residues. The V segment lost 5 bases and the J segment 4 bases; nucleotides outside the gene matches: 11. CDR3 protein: CASSRPGEREVETQYF. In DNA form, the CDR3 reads TGTGCCAGCAGTCGACCCGGGGAGCGGGAGGTAGAGACCCAGTACTTC.

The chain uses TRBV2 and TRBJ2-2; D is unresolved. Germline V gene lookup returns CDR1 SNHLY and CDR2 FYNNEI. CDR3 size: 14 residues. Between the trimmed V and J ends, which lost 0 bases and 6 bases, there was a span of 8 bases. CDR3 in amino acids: CASSEAPRPGELFF. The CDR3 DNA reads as TGTGCCAGCAGTGAAGCGCCGCGACCCGGGGAGCTGTTTTTT.

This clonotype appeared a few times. Here the CDR3 reads CASSVGGGAVETQYF. The CDR3 DNA reads as TGTGCCAGCAGCGTTGGAGGGGGGGCGGTAGAGACCCAGTACTTC. The chain links TRBV9 to TRBJ2-5; weak D call: TRBD2 (7 bases). There are 15 residues in the CDR3. The germline CDR1 and CDR2 sequences are SGDLS and YYNGEE. V was clipped by 2 bases and J by 4 bases, with 15 bases between them.

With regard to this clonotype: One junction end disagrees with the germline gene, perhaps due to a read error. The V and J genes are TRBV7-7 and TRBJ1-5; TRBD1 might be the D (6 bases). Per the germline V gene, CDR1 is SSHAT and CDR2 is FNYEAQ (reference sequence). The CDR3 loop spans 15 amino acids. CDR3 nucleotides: TGTGCTAGCAGCTGGGAGAGTACAGGGTCCCCTTTCCAGCATTTT. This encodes CASSWESTGSPFQHF.

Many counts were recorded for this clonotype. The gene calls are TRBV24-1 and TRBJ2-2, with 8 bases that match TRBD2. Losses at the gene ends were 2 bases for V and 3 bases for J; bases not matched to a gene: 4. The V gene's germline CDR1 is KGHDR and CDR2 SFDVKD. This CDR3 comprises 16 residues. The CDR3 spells CATSDSLADYTGELFF. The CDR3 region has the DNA TGTGCCACCAGTGATTCACTAGCGGATTACACCGGGGAGCTGTTTTTT.

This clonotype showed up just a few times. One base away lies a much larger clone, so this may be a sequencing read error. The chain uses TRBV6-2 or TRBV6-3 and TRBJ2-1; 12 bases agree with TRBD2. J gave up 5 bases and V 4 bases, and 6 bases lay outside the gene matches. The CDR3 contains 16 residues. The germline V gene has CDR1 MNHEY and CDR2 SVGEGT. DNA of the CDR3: TGTGCCAGCAGTTTACTAGCGGGAGGAAACCACAATGAGCAGTTCTTC. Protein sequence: CASSLLAGGNHNEQFF.

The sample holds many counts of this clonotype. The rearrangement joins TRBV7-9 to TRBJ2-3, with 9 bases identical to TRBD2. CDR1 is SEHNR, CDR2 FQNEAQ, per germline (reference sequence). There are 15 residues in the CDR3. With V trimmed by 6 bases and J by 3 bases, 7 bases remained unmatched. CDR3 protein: CASSPLAGETDTQYF. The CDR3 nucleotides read TGTGCCAGCAGTCCCTTAGCGGGAGAAACAGATACGCAGTATTTT.

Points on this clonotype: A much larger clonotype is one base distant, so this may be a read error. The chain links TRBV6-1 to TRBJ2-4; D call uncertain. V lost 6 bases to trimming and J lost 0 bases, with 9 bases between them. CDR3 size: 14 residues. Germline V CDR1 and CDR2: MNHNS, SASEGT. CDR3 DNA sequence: TGTGCCAGCAGCTTATTACCAGCCAAAAACATTCAGTACTTC. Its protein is CASSLLPAKNIQYF.

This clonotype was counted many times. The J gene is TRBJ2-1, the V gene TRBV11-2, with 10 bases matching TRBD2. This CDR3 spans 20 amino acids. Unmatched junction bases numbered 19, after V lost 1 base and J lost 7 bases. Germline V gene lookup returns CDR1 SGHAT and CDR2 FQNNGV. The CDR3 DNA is TGTGCCAGCAGCTTAGGACGGGGGGTCCCAGCGGGAGGGCCGGTAAATGAGCAGTTCTTC. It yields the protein CASSLGRGVPAGGPVNEQFF.

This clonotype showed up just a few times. The CDR3 DNA is TGTGCCAGCAGCCCCCTCGAAGGGGTCGGAAACACCATATATTTT. Translating it yields CASSPLEGVGNTIYF. The chain employs TRBV3-1 and TRBJ1-3, with D perhaps matching TRBD1 (5 bases). CDR1 is LGHDT and CDR2 is YNNKEL in the germline V gene (reference sequence). The V gene lost 4 bases and the J gene lost 4 bases, with 14 bases spanning the gap. The CDR3 has 15 amino acids.

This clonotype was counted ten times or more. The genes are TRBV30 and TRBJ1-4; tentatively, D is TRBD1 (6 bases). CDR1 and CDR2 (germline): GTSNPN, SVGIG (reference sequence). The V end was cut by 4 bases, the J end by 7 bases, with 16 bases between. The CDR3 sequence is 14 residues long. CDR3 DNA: TGTGCCTGGACCAAACAGGGAGGGAGTGAAAAACTGTTTTTT. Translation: CAWTKQGGSEKLFF.

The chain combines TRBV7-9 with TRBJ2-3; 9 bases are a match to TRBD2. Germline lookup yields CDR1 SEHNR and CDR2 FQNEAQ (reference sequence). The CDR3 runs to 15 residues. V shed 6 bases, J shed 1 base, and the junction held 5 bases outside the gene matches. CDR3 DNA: TGTGCCAGCAGTCTTAGCGGGAGTGGCACAGATACGCAGTATTTT. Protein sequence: CASSLSGSGTDTQYF.

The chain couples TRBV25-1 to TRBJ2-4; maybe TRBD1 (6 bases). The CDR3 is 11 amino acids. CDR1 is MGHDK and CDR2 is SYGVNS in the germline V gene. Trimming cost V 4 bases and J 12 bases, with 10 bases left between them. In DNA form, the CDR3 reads TGTGCCAGCAGTGGGACAGAGCGTCAGTACTTC. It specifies CASSGTERQYF.

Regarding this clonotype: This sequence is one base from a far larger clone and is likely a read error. The CDR3 bases are TGTGCCAGCAGTTCAAGCGGGGTGTTAGAAGAGAACCAGTACTTC. Translated, it gives CASSSSGVLEENQYF. The rearrangement links TRBV2 to TRBJ2-5, with 7 nucleotides matching TRBD2. The CDR3 covers 15 residues. Looked up from germline, CDR1 is SNHLY and CDR2 is FYNNEI.

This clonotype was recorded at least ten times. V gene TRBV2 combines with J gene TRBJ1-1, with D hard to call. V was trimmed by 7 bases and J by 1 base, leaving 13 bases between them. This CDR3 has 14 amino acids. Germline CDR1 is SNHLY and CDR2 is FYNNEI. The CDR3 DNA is TGTGCCAGCACCGAGGAACACCGGAACACTGAAGCTTTCTTT. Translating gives CASTEEHRNTEAFF.

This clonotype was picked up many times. The DNA for the CDR3 is TGTGCCAGCGGGTTCTCCTACAATGAGCAGTTCTTC. Translated, it gives CASGFSYNEQFF. The J gene is TRBJ2-1, the V gene TRBV2; no clear D gene. Germline CDR1 SNHLY, CDR2 FYNNEI. CDR3 length equals 12 residues. The V gene lost 8 bases and the J gene lost 0 bases, with 5 bases spanning the gap.

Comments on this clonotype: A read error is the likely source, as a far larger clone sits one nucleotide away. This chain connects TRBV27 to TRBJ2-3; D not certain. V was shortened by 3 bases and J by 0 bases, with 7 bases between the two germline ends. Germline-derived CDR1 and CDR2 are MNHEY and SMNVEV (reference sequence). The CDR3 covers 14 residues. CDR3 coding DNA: TGTGCCAGCAGTTTCCGGTCTAGCACAGATACGCAGTATTTT. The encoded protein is CASSFRSSTDTQYF.

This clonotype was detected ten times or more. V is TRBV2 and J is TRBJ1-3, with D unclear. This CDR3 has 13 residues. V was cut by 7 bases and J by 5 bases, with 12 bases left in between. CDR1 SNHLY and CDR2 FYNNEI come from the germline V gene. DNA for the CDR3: TGTGCCAGCATCTTGGGCCCGAGAAACACCATATATTTT. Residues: CASILGPRNTIYF.

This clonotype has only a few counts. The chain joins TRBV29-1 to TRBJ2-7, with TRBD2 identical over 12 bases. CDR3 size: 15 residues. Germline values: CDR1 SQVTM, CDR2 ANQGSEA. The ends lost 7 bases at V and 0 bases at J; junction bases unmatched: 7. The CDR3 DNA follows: TGCAGCGCCGCGGGACTAGCGGGCACCTCCTACGAGCAGTACTTC. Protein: CSAAGLAGTSYEQYF.

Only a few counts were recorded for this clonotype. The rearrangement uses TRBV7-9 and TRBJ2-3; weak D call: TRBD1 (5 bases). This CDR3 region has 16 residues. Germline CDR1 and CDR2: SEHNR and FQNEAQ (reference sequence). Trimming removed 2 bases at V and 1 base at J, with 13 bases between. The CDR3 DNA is TGTGCCAGCAGCTTAAGGTCCTGGGGCGGCACAGATACGCAGTATTTT. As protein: CASSLRSWGGTDTQYF.

CDR3 sequence: CASGRTATYEQYF. In DNA, the CDR3 is TGTGCTAGTGGTCGGACCGCTACCTACGAGCAGTACTTC. The chain combines TRBV12-5 with TRBJ2-7; D remains unclear. CDR3 length: 13 residues. The V end was cut by 5 bases, the J end by 2 bases, with 10 bases between. Germline values: CDR1 LGHNT, CDR2 FRNRAP.

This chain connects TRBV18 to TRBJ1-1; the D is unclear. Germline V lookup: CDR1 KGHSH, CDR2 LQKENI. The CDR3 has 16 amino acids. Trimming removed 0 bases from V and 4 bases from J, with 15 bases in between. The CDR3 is CASSPPWALGGTEAFF. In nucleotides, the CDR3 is TGTGCCAGCTCACCACCCTGGGCCTTGGGCGGCACTGAAGCTTTCTTT. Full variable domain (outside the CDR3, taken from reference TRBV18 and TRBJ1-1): NAGVMQNPRHLVRRRGQEARLRCSPMKGHSHVYWYRQLPEEGLKFMVYLQKENIIDESGMPKERFSAEFPKEGPSILRIQQVVRGDSAAYFCASSPPWALGGTEAFFGQGTRLTVV.

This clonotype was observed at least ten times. CDR3 protein: CASTLSPSGLKGETQYF. Written as DNA, the CDR3 is TGTGCCAGCACCCTGTCTCCTAGCGGGCTCAAAGGAGAGACCCAGTACTTC. The V and J genes are TRBV7-9 and TRBJ2-5, with TRBD2 matching 8 bases. The CDR3 contains 17 residues. J was trimmed by 4 bases and V by 7 bases; bases with no gene match: 17. Germline CDR1 SEHNR, CDR2 FQNEAQ (reference sequence).

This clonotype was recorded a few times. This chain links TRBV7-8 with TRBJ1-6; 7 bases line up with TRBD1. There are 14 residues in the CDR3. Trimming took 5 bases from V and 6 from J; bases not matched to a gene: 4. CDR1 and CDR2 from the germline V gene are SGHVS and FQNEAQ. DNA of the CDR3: TGTGCCAGCAGCCCGAGACAGGGTAATTCACCCCTCCACTTT. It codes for CASSPRQGNSPLHF.

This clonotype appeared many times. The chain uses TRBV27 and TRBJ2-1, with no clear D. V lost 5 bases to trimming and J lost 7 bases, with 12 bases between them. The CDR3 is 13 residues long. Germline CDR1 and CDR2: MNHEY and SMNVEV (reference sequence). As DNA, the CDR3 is TGTGCCAGCAGTCATGAGACGTTGAATGAGCAGTTCTTC. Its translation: CASSHETLNEQFF.

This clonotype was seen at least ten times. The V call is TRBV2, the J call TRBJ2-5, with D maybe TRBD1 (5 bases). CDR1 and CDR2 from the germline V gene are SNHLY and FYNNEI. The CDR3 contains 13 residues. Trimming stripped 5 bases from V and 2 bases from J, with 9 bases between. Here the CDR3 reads CASSTGEQETQYF. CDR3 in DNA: TGTGCCAGCAGTACAGGAGAACAAGAGACCCAGTACTTC.

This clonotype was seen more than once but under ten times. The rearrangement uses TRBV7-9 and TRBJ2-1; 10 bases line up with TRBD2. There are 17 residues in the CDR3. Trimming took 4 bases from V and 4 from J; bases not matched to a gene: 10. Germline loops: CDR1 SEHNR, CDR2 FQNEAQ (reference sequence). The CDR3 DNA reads TGTGCCAGCAGCTCGGGCGGTCTAGCGGGAGAATACAATGAGCAGTTCTTC. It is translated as CASSSGGLAGEYNEQFF.

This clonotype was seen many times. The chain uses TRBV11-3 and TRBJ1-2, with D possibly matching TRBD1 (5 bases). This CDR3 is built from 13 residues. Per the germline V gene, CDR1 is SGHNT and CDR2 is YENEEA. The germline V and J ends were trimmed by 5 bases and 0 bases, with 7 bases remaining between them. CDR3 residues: CASSLGPNYGYTF. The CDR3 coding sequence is TGTGCCAGCAGCCTGGGGCCTAACTATGGCTACACCTTC.